The sequence of this T cell receptor (beta chain) was determined in a study of blood T cell repertoires in COVID-19. Overall study context: Sources were T cells, B-cell-depleted T cells, or PBMCs; the material itself was cDNA or gDNA.

Sequencing used immunoSEQ multiplex PCR; TCRdb keeps in-frame clones, though not all of them. Altogether fewer than 200,000 clones are present, around 83% being singletons, with the ten largest covering about 8.3%. The receptor comes from a woman aged 70-85 years with COVID-19, enrolled during active disease. Input material: peripheral blood.

The CDR3, as DNA: TGTGCCACCAGTGCAAGGGGGCGCGGTGGGGCCAACGTCCTGACTTTC. Protein: CATSARGRGGANVLTF. J is TRBJ2-6 and V is TRBV24-1; TRBD1 matches at 7 bases. The CDR3 length is 16 residues. V dropped 5 bases and J dropped 3; count of bases not matched to a gene: 6. Germline V lookup: CDR1 KGHDR, CDR2 SFDVKD.